This TCR beta chain comes out of a study of early T cells in non-severe SARS-CoV-2 infection. Whole-study context: With bulk RNA from unsorted whole blood as input, sequencing yielded unpaired chains.

Unique molecular identifiers were added to individual cDNA molecules. Each CDR3 protein is one row after TCRdb ran MiXCR on the 5' RACE reads. The sample has 50,000 to 60,000 distinct CDR3 sequences, more than 9% seen once; the top ten hold 9.5% to 13%. This clonotype was counted ten times or more. The V end was cut by 6 bases, the J end by 1 base, with 12 bases between. Looked up from germline, CDR1 is SQVTM and CDR2 is ANQGSEA. CDR3 size: 14 residues. The TCR was taken from an adult who was a healthcare worker with PCR-confirmed SARS-CoV-2 infection or an uninfected control (not recorded which). Material: whole blood. The chain has TRBV29-1 and TRBJ2-2; TRBD1 or TRBD2 may be the D gene (5 bases each). In DNA form, the CDR3 reads TGCAGCGTGCGAGGGGATTGGAACACCGGGGAGCTGTTTTTT. It is translated as CSVRGDWNTGELFF.